This TCR beta chain was recovered during a study of beta chain features in type 1 diabetes. Only a few counts were recorded for this clone. Sequencing targeted expressed TCRB transcripts, as all isolated RNA had been reverse transcribed. Libraries were prepared by immunoSEQ multiplex PCR; TCRdb keeps only in-frame clonotypes and omits some of them. This table holds hundreds of thousands of clones, 14% found once. CDR1 and CDR2 from the germline V gene are MNHNY and SVGAGI (reference sequence). The CDR3 covers 13 residues. With 7 bases clipped from V and 6 bases from J, the junction kept 8 bases outside the gene matches. CD4+ cells of the naive, central memory, regulatory and stem cell-like memory types were sorted via CD45RO/CCR7/CD25/CD127/CD95/CD27.

The V call is TRBV6-6, the J call TRBJ2-5, with 7 bases aligning to TRBD2. The sequence came from a man aged 25-45 years in good health. The sequenced material came from central memory CD4+ T cells from blood. For the CDR3, the DNA is TGTGCCAGCAACCAGGGAGGGAGGAAGACCCAGTACTTC. Translated: CASNQGGRKTQYF.